Sequencing of this T cell receptor (beta chain) was carried out in a study of blood T cells in healthy people across ages. Sample-barcoded 5' priming and a J-beta primer mix drove a second PCR of 7 to 11 cycles. A template-switch adaptor with 12 random nucleotides tagged each cDNA molecule. A single record per CDR3 protein comes from TCRdb applying MiXCR to the 5' RACE reads. The table records some 1,800,000 distinct CDR3 sequences, more than 35% of them present only once. The V gene lost 6 bases and the J gene lost 3 bases, with 12 bases spanning the gap. The CDR3 spans 13 residues. Germline V gives CDR1 SGHTA, CDR2 FQGNSA. Ten milliliters of peripheral blood were drawn from each donor into EDTA-treated tubes.

Sequenced material: blood. The rearrangement uses TRBV7-2 and TRBJ2-7, with D uncertain. The source is a human donor in good health. CDR3 DNA sequence: TGTGCCAGCAGAGGTTTTCAGGACTACGAGCAGTACTTC. Amino acids: CASRGFQDYEQYF.